Below are 30 T cell receptor beta chains sequenced from a single sample in a study of blood T cells in healthy people across ages. Then a second PCR, running roughly 7 to 11 cycles, was carried out with a sample-barcoded 5' primer and a J-beta primer mix. In TCRdb, the 5' RACE reads were re-called with MiXCR into one record per CDR3 protein. The data contain 1,100,000 or so distinct CDR3 sequences, 40% to 55% of them singletons. The source material was blood. The receptors here all came from a woman aged 60-70 years in good health.

This clonotype was counted once. The rearrangement links TRBV11-2 to TRBJ1-1; no clear D gene. CDR3 length: 12 residues. Per the germline V gene, CDR1 is SGHAT and CDR2 is FQNNGV. The V end lost 2 bases, the J end lost 7 bases, and 8 bases lay between the germline ends. The CDR3 coding sequence is TGTGCCAGCAGCTTAATCCAAGTTGAAGCTTTCTTT. Its translation: CASSLIQVEAFF.

The genes are TRBV9 and TRBJ2-1; possible D gene TRBD1, 5 bases. In germline, CDR1 is SGDLS, CDR2 YYNGEE. This CDR3 is 16 amino acids long. V lost 0 bases to trimming and J lost 2 bases, with 12 bases between them. The CDR3 DNA follows: TGTGCCAGCAGCGTAGAAGGCAGGGTAGCCTACAATGAGCAGTTCTTC. This codes for CASSVEGRVAYNEQFF.

In this sample, this clonotype turned up once. DNA of the CDR3: TGTGCCAGCAGTTTTGGAGGGTCCCATTCACCCCTCCACTTT. Amino acids: CASSFGGSHSPLHF. V is TRBV27 and J is TRBJ1-6; unclear D gene. CDR1 is MNHEY and CDR2 is SMNVEV in the germline V gene (reference sequence). The CDR3 is 14 amino acids. Trimming stripped 3 bases from V and 8 bases from J, with 11 bases between.

Only a few counts were recorded for this clonotype. The CDR3 reads CSVEERYRGEYGYTF. Here the CDR3 DNA reads TGCAGCGTTGAAGAGCGGTACAGGGGGGAATATGGCTACACCTTC. V usage is TRBV29-1 and J usage is TRBJ1-2, with 8 bases lining up with TRBD1. CDR3 length: 15 amino acids. V was pared by 0 bases and J by 5 bases, with 8 bases of the junction left unmatched. The V gene's germline CDR1 is SQVTM and CDR2 ANQGSEA. The full variable domain, with the rest looked up from reference TRBV29-1 and TRBJ1-2, is SAVISQKPSRDICQRGTSLTIQCQVDSQVTMMFWYRQQPGQSLTLIATANQGSEATYESGFVIDKFPISRPNLTFSTLTVSNMSPEDSSIYLCSVEERYRGEYGYTFGSGTRLTVV.

The table lists this clonotype with a few counts. The chain employs TRBV29-1 and TRBJ2-7; tentative D call: TRBD2 (5 bases). The germline V gene has CDR1 SQVTM and CDR2 ANQGSEA. V was shortened by 6 bases and J by 4 bases, with 19 bases between the two germline ends. This CDR3 has 14 amino acids. The CDR3 DNA sequence: TGCAGCGTCCAGTGGACTCCCTCCCCTTACGAGCAGTACTTC. Translated, it gives CSVQWTPSPYEQYF.

This clonotype was found many times. The chain links TRBV11-1 to TRBJ2-5; 11 bases fit TRBD2. The V gene's germline CDR1 is SGHAT and CDR2 FQDESV (reference sequence). The CDR3 is 15 amino acids. V shed 5 bases, J shed 4 bases, and the junction held 6 bases outside the gene matches. CDR3 loop: CASSLITSGRETQYF. The CDR3 nucleotides read TGTGCCAGCAGCCTGATAACTAGCGGGAGAGAGACCCAGTACTTC.

The chain links TRBV6-4 to TRBJ2-3, with TRBD1 as a possible D gene (5 bases). V lost 2 bases and J 6 bases, leaving 9 bases between the germline ends. CDR3 length equals 13 residues. Germline assignment: CDR1 MRHNA and CDR2 SNTAGT. CDR3: CASSDGAIDTQYF. The CDR3 nucleotides are TGTGCCAGCAGTGACGGGGCTATTGATACGCAGTATTTT.

This clonotype was detected only a few times. This rearrangement joins TRBV28 to TRBJ2-7; tentative D call: TRBD2 (7 bases). Germline V gene data show CDR1 as MDHEN and CDR2 as SYDVKM. V was pared by 2 bases and J by 5 bases, with 13 bases between. This CDR3 is built from 14 residues. This CDR3 is CASSLAGAMHEQYF. For the CDR3, the DNA is TGTGCCAGCAGTTTAGCGGGGGCGATGCACGAGCAGTACTTC.

About this clonotype: At one of its ends the junction is not consistent with the germline gene, which may arise from a read error. The chain uses TRBV6-2 or TRBV6-3 and TRBJ2-7; D gene uncertain. CDR1 and CDR2 from the germline V gene are MNHEY and SVGEGT. The CDR3 consists of 13 residues. The CDR3 region is CASTLYGSYEQYF. Written as DNA, the CDR3 is TGTGCCAGCACCCTCTATGGTTCCTACGAACAGTACTTC.

V usage is TRBV20-1 and J usage is TRBJ2-3, with a tentative D call TRBD2 (5 bases). Germline lookup yields CDR1 DFQATT and CDR2 SNEGSKA (reference sequence). The CDR3 sequence is 19 residues long. V was trimmed by 1 base and J by 3 bases, leaving 26 bases between them. CDR3 protein: CSARAAAVPGVARTDTQYF. CDR3 DNA: TGCAGTGCTAGAGCCGCGGCAGTTCCCGGGGTAGCGAGGACAGATACGCAGTATTTT.

This clonotype showed up just a few times. CDR3 sequence reads: CASSQEWLAERPSSYNEQFF. CDR3 coding DNA: TGTGCCAGCAGCCAAGAGTGGCTAGCGGAGCGGCCGAGCTCCTACAATGAGCAGTTCTTC. The chain links TRBV4-2 to TRBJ2-1; 7 bases are a match to TRBD2. The CDR3 has 20 amino acids. Germline trimming cut 0 bases from V and 0 bases from J; bases unmatched to any gene: 14. Germline CDR1 and CDR2: LGHNA and YNFKEQ.

J is TRBJ2-4 and V is TRBV7-2, with a tentative D call TRBD2 (6 bases). The J call may not be correct, given that the DNA end is closer to TRBJ2-7. The V gene's germline CDR1 is SGHTA and CDR2 FQGNSA. This CDR3 is built from 16 residues. The CDR3 bases are TGTGCCAGCAGCTTAACCGGGACTTTAGCCGGTTACGAGCAGTACTTC. It translates to CASSLTGTLAGYEQYF.

A few counts support this clonotype. The chain combines TRBV12-3 or TRBV12-4 with TRBJ2-1; a possible D gene is TRBD2 (6 bases). Trimming took 2 bases from V and 6 from J, leaving 14 bases between them. This CDR3 comprises 15 residues. The CDR3 coding sequence is TGTGCCAGCAGTTTATTTGAGGGAGGAAGCAATGAGCAGTTCTTC. This gives the protein CASSLFEGGSNEQFF.

This clonotype was seen only a few times. The chain combines TRBV12-3 or TRBV12-4 with TRBJ1-5; a possible D gene is TRBD1 (6 bases). This CDR3 region has 14 residues. V lost 6 bases and J lost 1, with 10 bases in between. The CDR3 here is CASSHGQSNQPQHF. In nucleotides, the CDR3 is TGTGCCAGCAGCCACGGACAGAGCAATCAGCCCCAGCATTTT.

As for this clonotype: This sequence may be a read error, since a much larger clone differs from it by one base. This chain connects TRBV7-3 to TRBJ2-3; the D gene is possibly TRBD2 (6 bases). In germline, CDR1 is SGHTA, CDR2 FQGTGA. This CDR3 has 21 amino acids. CDR3 amino acids: CASSLSPSRGNRYTSTGTQYF. The DNA for the CDR3 is TGTGCCAGCAGCTTATCCCCCAGTCGGGGGAATCGGTATACTAGCACAGGTACGCAGTATTTT.

The rearrangement uses TRBV10-3 and TRBJ1-6; 7 bases map to TRBD1. The J segment lost 0 bases and the V segment lost 9 bases, leaving 5 bases of the junction unmatched. This CDR3 has 15 amino acids. CDR1 is ENHRY and CDR2 is SYGVKD in the germline V gene. The CDR3 region has the DNA TGTGCCATTGGGGGACAGAACTCCTATAATTCACCCCTCCACTTT. It is translated as CAIGGQNSYNSPLHF.

The sample holds many counts of this clonotype. The chain links TRBV20-1 to TRBJ2-7; D unresolved. V was clipped by 7 bases and J by 1 base, with 14 bases between them. The CDR3 has 13 residues. Germline values: CDR1 DFQATT, CDR2 SNEGSKA (reference sequence). CDR3 coding DNA: TGCAGTGTTGGGTTCCCACCTTCCTACGAGCAGTACTTC. Its protein product is CSVGFPPSYEQYF.

Comment on this clonotype: This may arise from a read error, as a much more abundant clone is one base away. The chain couples TRBV27 to TRBJ2-1; D remains unclear. The CDR3 spans 13 residues. V was clipped by 7 bases and J by 9 bases, with 16 bases between them. CDR1 is MNHEY, CDR2 SMNVEV, per germline (reference sequence). CDR3 loop: CASTDSVWGEQFF. For the CDR3, the DNA is TGTGCCAGCACCGATTCAGTTTGGGGTGAGCAGTTCTTC.

In this sample, this clonotype turned up a few times. V usage is TRBV12-3 or TRBV12-4 and J usage is TRBJ1-4, with 7 positions matching TRBD1. This CDR3 spans 15 amino acids. The J segment lost 6 bases and the V segment lost 4 bases, leaving 8 bases of the junction unmatched. CDR3: CASSSQTGWDEKLFF. Here the CDR3 DNA reads TGTGCCAGCAGTTCCCAGACAGGGTGGGATGAAAAACTGTTTTTT.

A few counts support this clonotype. The chain joins TRBV20-1 to TRBJ2-7; TRBD1 aligns across 7 bases. V was pared by 2 bases and J by 3 bases, with 7 bases of the junction left unmatched. Germline CDR1 and CDR2: DFQATT and SNEGSKA (reference sequence). This CDR3 contains 14 residues. The CDR3 region is CSARPQGQSYEQYF. DNA for the CDR3: TGCAGTGCTAGACCCCAGGGACAGAGCTACGAGCAGTACTTC.

The CDR3 coding sequence is TGCGCCAGCAGTACAGGGGGCGAAGATACGCAGTATTTT. It translates to CASSTGGEDTQYF. The rearrangement uses TRBV5-1 and TRBJ2-3; TRBD1 matches 9 bases. The CDR3 covers 13 residues. Germline V gives CDR1 SGHRS, CDR2 YFSETQ. V gave up 5 bases and J gave up 5 bases; unmatched junction bases: 3. The full variable domain, completed using reference TRBV5-1 and TRBJ2-3, is KAGVTQTPRYLIKTRGQQVTLSCSPISGHRSVSWYQQTPGQGLQFLFEYFSETQRNKGNFPGRFSGRQFSNSRSEMNVSTLELGDSALYLCASSTGGEDTQYFGPGTRLTVL.

The chain is built from TRBV20-1 and TRBJ1-3; TRBD1 matches at 7 bases. This CDR3 region has 14 residues. Trimming took 6 bases from V and 0 from J; bases not matched to a gene: 5. Per the germline V gene, CDR1 is DFQATT and CDR2 is SNEGSKA (reference sequence). The CDR3 coding sequence is TGCAGTGCCAGGGGGATCACCTCTGGAAACACCATATATTTT. This gives the protein CSARGITSGNTIYF.

This chain joins TRBV27 and TRBJ2-1; 9 nucleotides agree with TRBD2. J was trimmed by 7 bases and V by 7 bases; bases with no gene match: 11. This CDR3 has 15 residues. Germline lookup yields CDR1 MNHEY and CDR2 SMNVEV (reference sequence). CDR3 amino acids: CASTKVSSGINEQFF. The CDR3 coding sequence is TGTGCCAGCACCAAGGTGTCTAGCGGGATAAATGAGCAGTTCTTC.

The V gene is TRBV2, the J gene TRBJ1-4; D may be TRBD1 (5 bases). The length of the CDR3 is 15 residues. Germline V gives CDR1 SNHLY, CDR2 FYNNEI. Trimming took 3 bases from V and 8 from J, leaving 16 bases between them. For the CDR3, the DNA is TGTGCCAGCAGTGAGGACCGACAGACAAACGAAAAACTGTTTTTT. Protein: CASSEDRQTNEKLFF.

V is TRBV19 and J is TRBJ2-4, with D possibly matching TRBD1 (6 bases). The better agreement between TRBJ2-7 and the DNA end casts doubt on the J call. The CDR3 sequence is 13 residues long. CDR1 and CDR2 (germline): LNHDA, SQIVND (reference sequence). The CDR3 DNA sequence: TGTGCCAGTAGTACCTACACAGGGAACGAGCAGTACTTC. Amino acids: CASSTYTGNEQYF.

This clonotype was recorded a few times. The chain employs TRBV5-1 and TRBJ2-1; 14 positions match TRBD2. The V and J ends lost 4 bases and 15 bases, in that order; junction bases with no gene match: 9. Germline CDR1 SGHRS, CDR2 YFSETQ. This CDR3 comprises 14 residues. CDR3: CASSPGLAGAYGFF. The CDR3 nucleotides read TGCGCCAGCAGCCCGGGACTAGCGGGAGCGTACGGGTTCTTC.

This clonotype was seen a few times. The genes are TRBV12-3 or TRBV12-4 and TRBJ2-1, with TRBD2 matching over 7 bases. Losses at the gene ends were 6 bases for V and 5 bases for J; bases not matched to a gene: 7. The CDR3 runs to 14 residues. The CDR3 loop reads CASRSESGDNEQFF. As DNA, the CDR3 is TGTGCCAGCAGATCAGAAAGCGGGGACAATGAGCAGTTCTTC.

The chain uses TRBV7-3 and TRBJ2-5, with D perhaps TRBD2 (6 bases). CDR1 is SGHTA and CDR2 is FQGTGA in the germline V gene. Trimming took 5 bases from V and 2 from J, leaving 21 bases between them. The CDR3 is made up of 17 amino acids. CDR3 loop: CASSPQSFRRDQETQYF. CDR3 DNA: TGTGCCAGCAGCCCCCAGTCCTTTCGGCGGGATCAAGAGACCCAGTACTTC.

V is TRBV29-1 and J is TRBJ1-2; D ambiguous. V was shortened by 0 bases and J by 13 bases, with 9 bases between the two germline ends. CDR1 is SQVTM, CDR2 ANQGSEA, per germline. This CDR3 has 10 residues. CDR3 coding DNA: TGCAGCGTTGAAGACCCTTTTTTCACCTTC. Protein: CSVEDPFFTF.

Notes on this clonotype: The junction departs from germline at one end; a sequencing error may be responsible. The chain combines TRBV7-9 with TRBJ2-1; 9 bases are a match to TRBD1. The CDR3 is made up of 16 amino acids. Germline CDR1 and CDR2: SEHNR and FQNEAQ (reference sequence). The CDR3 loop reads CASSSTGGVAPNGQFF. CDR3 sequence (DNA): TGTGCCAGCAGCTCTACAGGGGGCGTGGCACCCAATGGGCAGTTCTTC. Variable domain in full (rest from reference TRBV7-9 and TRBJ2-1): DTGVSQNPRHKITKRGQNVTFRCDPISEHNRLYWYRQTLGQGPEFLTYFQNEAQLEKSRLLSDRFSAERPKGSFSTLEIQRTEQGDSAMYLCASSSTGGVAPNGQFFGPGTRLTVL.